A selection of T cell receptor beta chains follows, all from one sample in a study of graft-versus-host responses after intestinal transplantation. Data came from immunoSEQ multiplex PCR; TCRdb stores just in-frame clones and leaves some out. The table records 39,000 or so clones, 85% to 95% of them present only once. No antigen has been assigned to these receptors. The sequences come from unstimulated CD8+ T cells sorted from spleen or lymph node cells, collected before transplant. Receptor source: a human donor who was the organ donor for an intestinal transplant. CDR3s include the opening cysteine and the closing phenylalanine or tryptophan. Each record gives: V gene, J gene, clone size, D gene, CDR3 protein, CDR3 DNA. D genes are given only for firm matches. Size is stated for part of the rows, as once, few or many counts, or as a class when the clone is expanded.

V gene: TRBV6-5
J gene: TRBJ2-7
clone size: -
D gene: -
CDR3 protein: CASSPRSSYEQYF
CDR3 DNA: TGTGCCAGCAGCCCCAGGAGCTCCTACGAGCAGTACTTC

V gene: TRBV4-1
J gene: TRBJ2-3
clone size: -
D gene: TRBD2
CDR3 protein: CASSQSGLAGRTDTQYF
CDR3 DNA: TGCGCCAGCAGCCAAAGCGGACTAGCGGGCCGCACAGATACGCAGTATTTT

V gene: TRBV6-5
J gene: TRBJ1-1
clone size: -
D gene: -
CDR3 protein: CASSYSAGNTEAFF
CDR3 DNA: TGTGCCAGCAGTTACTCGGCAGGGAACACTGAAGCTTTCTTT

V gene: TRBV7-4
J gene: TRBJ2-7
clone size: -
D gene: TRBD1
CDR3 protein: CASSWGQGDYEQYF
CDR3 DNA: TGTGCCAGCAGCTGGGGACAGGGGGACTACGAGCAGTACTTC

V gene: TRBV4-1
J gene: TRBJ1-3
clone size: -
D gene: -
CDR3 protein: CASSQGRGRKSSGNTIYF
CDR3 DNA: TGCGCCAGCAGCCAAGGGCGAGGCAGAAAGAGCTCTGGAAACACCATATATTTT

V gene: TRBV9
J gene: TRBJ2-7
clone size: -
D gene: TRBD1
CDR3 protein: CASSGERTGAHEQYF
CDR3 DNA: TGTGCCAGCAGCGGAGAGCGGACAGGGGCGCACGAGCAGTACTTC

V gene: TRBV15
J gene: TRBJ1-4
clone size: -
D gene: -
CDR3 protein: CATSTAEQEKLFF
CDR3 DNA: TGTGCCACCAGCACAGCGGAACAGGAAAAACTGTTTTTT

V gene: TRBV2
J gene: TRBJ2-5
clone size: -
D gene: TRBD2
CDR3 protein: CASSEEKRGGRTQTQYF
CDR3 DNA: TGTGCCAGCAGTGAAGAGAAAAGGGGAGGGAGGACCCAGACCCAGTACTTC

V gene: TRBV29-1
J gene: TRBJ2-1
clone size: -
D gene: -
CDR3 protein: CSVEGGRLSNEQFF
CDR3 DNA: TGCAGCGTTGAAGGGGGACGGTTGAGTAATGAGCAGTTCTTC

V gene: TRBV28
J gene: TRBJ2-7
clone size: -
D gene: TRBD2
CDR3 protein: CASSPRLAGVFEQYF
CDR3 DNA: TGTGCCAGCAGTCCAAGACTAGCGGGAGTTTTCGAGCAGTACTTC

V gene: TRBV5-8
J gene: TRBJ2-1
clone size: -
D gene: TRBD2
CDR3 protein: CASSSSGAPYNEQFF
CDR3 DNA: TGTGCCAGCAGCTCGAGCGGGGCCCCCTACAATGAGCAGTTCTTC

V gene: TRBV6-5
J gene: TRBJ2-7
clone size: -
D gene: TRBD1
CDR3 protein: CASSYSGQASYEQYF
CDR3 DNA: TGTGCCAGCAGTTACTCGGGACAGGCTTCCTACGAGCAGTACTTC

V gene: TRBV28
J gene: TRBJ2-7
clone size: once
D gene: -
CDR3 protein: CASGGANSYEQYF
CDR3 DNA: TGTGCCAGCGGCGGGGCCAACTCCTACGAGCAGTACTTC

V gene: TRBV27
J gene: TRBJ2-6
clone size: -
D gene: -
CDR3 protein: CASSLVLRAGGANVLTF
CDR3 DNA: TGTGCCAGCAGTTTAGTTCTGAGGGCCGGAGGGGCCAACGTCCTGACTTTC

V gene: TRBV28
J gene: TRBJ2-1
clone size: -
D gene: TRBD2
CDR3 protein: CASSLSLLAGEFSEQFF
CDR3 DNA: TGTGCCAGCAGTCTAAGCTTACTAGCGGGAGAGTTCAGTGAGCAGTTCTTC

V gene: TRBV27
J gene: TRBJ2-7
clone size: -
D gene: -
CDR3 protein: CASSLSDGGAYEQYF
CDR3 DNA: TGTGCCAGCAGTTTATCCGATGGAGGGGCCTACGAGCAGTACTTC

V gene: TRBV18
J gene: TRBJ2-7
clone size: once
D gene: -
CDR3 protein: CASSRRGAPHEQYF
CDR3 DNA: TGTGCCAGCTCACGGCGCGGGGCGCCACACGAGCAGTACTTC

V gene: TRBV6-1
J gene: TRBJ1-2
clone size: -
D gene: -
CDR3 protein: CASSVRQPRSYTF
CDR3 DNA: TGTGCCAGCAGTGTGAGACAGCCGAGGAGCTACACCTTC

V gene: TRBV5-1
J gene: TRBJ2-7
clone size: -
D gene: TRBD2
CDR3 protein: CASSAWTSGNAYEQYF
CDR3 DNA: TGCGCCAGCAGCGCATGGACTAGCGGGAATGCCTACGAGCAGTACTTC

V gene: TRBV23-1
J gene: TRBJ1-1
clone size: -
D gene: -
CDR3 protein: CASNLDPRGREDTEAFF
CDR3 DNA: TGCGCCAGCAATCTCGACCCCCGGGGCAGGGAGGACACTGAAGCTTTCTTT

V gene: TRBV4-2
J gene: TRBJ2-7
clone size: -
D gene: -
CDR3 protein: CASSQDRSVFYEQYF
CDR3 DNA: TGTGCCAGCAGCCAAGATAGGTCAGTTTTCTACGAGCAGTACTTC

V gene: TRBV20-1
J gene: TRBJ1-2
clone size: -
D gene: -
CDR3 protein: CSARWGYTF
CDR3 DNA: TGCAGTGCTAGATGGGGATACACCTTC

V gene: TRBV4-1
J gene: TRBJ1-1
clone size: -
D gene: -
CDR3 protein: CASSQDVRNTEAFF
CDR3 DNA: TGCGCCAGCAGCCAAGATGTGAGGAACACTGAAGCTTTCTTT

V gene: TRBV5-1
J gene: TRBJ2-2
clone size: -
D gene: TRBD2
CDR3 protein: CASSLGLAGVITGELFF
CDR3 DNA: TGCGCCAGCAGCTTGGGGTTGGCGGGAGTAATCACCGGGGAGCTGTTTTTT

V gene: TRBV27
J gene: TRBJ2-7
clone size: -
D gene: -
CDR3 protein: CASSVSRGGVYEQYF
CDR3 DNA: TGTGCCAGCAGTGTCAGTAGGGGCGGAGTCTACGAGCAGTACTTC

V gene: TRBV7-9
J gene: TRBJ2-7
clone size: -
D gene: -
CDR3 protein: CASSLGLGPAYEQYF
CDR3 DNA: TGTGCCAGCAGCTTAGGGCTTGGACCGGCCTACGAGCAGTACTTC

V gene: TRBV6-6
J gene: TRBJ2-1
clone size: -
D gene: -
CDR3 protein: CASTDSSGNEQFF
CDR3 DNA: TGTGCCAGCACCGATTCCTCAGGGAATGAGCAGTTCTTC

V gene: TRBV29-1
J gene: TRBJ1-2
clone size: -
D gene: TRBD1
CDR3 protein: CSVEGTDYGYTF
CDR3 DNA: TGCAGCGTTGAGGGGACAGACTATGGCTACACCTTC

V gene: TRBV27
J gene: TRBJ2-5
clone size: few
D gene: -
CDR3 protein: CASSPPGLVETQYF
CDR3 DNA: TGTGCCAGCAGTCCGCCGGGACTGGTTGAGACCCAGTACTTC

V gene: TRBV27
J gene: TRBJ2-6
clone size: -
D gene: TRBD1
CDR3 protein: CASSFLPPGQGSGANVLTF
CDR3 DNA: TGTGCCAGCAGTTTTCTCCCCCCGGGACAGGGTAGTGGGGCCAACGTCCTGACTTTC

V gene: TRBV5-6
J gene: TRBJ2-1
clone size: -
D gene: TRBD2
CDR3 protein: CASSPGLDFYNEQFF
CDR3 DNA: TGTGCCAGCAGCCCTGGACTAGACTTCTACAATGAGCAGTTCTTC

V gene: TRBV7-9
J gene: TRBJ2-7
clone size: once
D gene: TRBD2
CDR3 protein: CASSLQAGSSYEQYF
CDR3 DNA: TGTGCCAGCAGCTTACAAGCGGGGAGCTCCTACGAGCAGTACTTC

V gene: TRBV14
J gene: TRBJ2-7
clone size: -
D gene: TRBD2
CDR3 protein: CASSLLAGVLYEQYF
CDR3 DNA: TGTGCCAGCAGCCTACTAGCGGGGGTCCTCTACGAGCAGTACTTC

V gene: TRBV4-1
J gene: TRBJ2-7
clone size: -
D gene: -
CDR3 protein: CASSQGRWNDRGGYEQYF
CDR3 DNA: TGCGCCAGCAGCCAAGGGCGGTGGAACGACCGGGGAGGCTACGAGCAGTACTTC

V gene: TRBV7-9
J gene: TRBJ1-1
clone size: -
D gene: -
CDR3 protein: CASSLENTEAFF
CDR3 DNA: TGTGCCAGCAGCCTGGAAAACACTGAAGCTTTCTTT

V gene: TRBV27
J gene: TRBJ1-1
clone size: -
D gene: -
CDR3 protein: CASSLSVQTEAFF
CDR3 DNA: TGTGCCAGCAGTTTATCGGTCCAGACTGAAGCTTTCTTT